This T cell receptor beta chain was sequenced in a study of cytomegalovirus exposure and HLA in healthy donors. Primers for the PCR totalled 60 Vbeta and 13 Jbeta. The repertoire was sequenced with immunoSEQ multiplex PCR; TCRdb's copy has only in-frame clones and lacks some. The sample records about 95,000 clones, about 70% being singletons. Germline assignment: CDR1 SGHTA and CDR2 FQGNSA. This CDR3 is built from 15 residues. Trimming took off 2 bases at V and 2 bases at J, with 13 bases between the two ends. The sequence was collected from a man between 60 and 75 years old in good health and CMV-seronegative. The chain employs TRBV7-2 and TRBJ2-7, with D hard to call. Sequenced: PBMCs. The CDR3 is CASSLMDNSPYEQYF. CDR3 nucleotides: TGTGCCAGCAGCTTAATGGATAACAGCCCCTACGAGCAGTACTTC.